A single sample is the source of the 29 T cell receptor beta chains below, sequenced in a study of CXCR3-negative and CXCR3-positive naive CD8 T cells. Study-level results: The TRB CDR3s that CXCR3-positive naive cells carried were more hydrophobic than those of CXCR3-negative naive cells.

These receptors have no known antigen. Through 5' RACE with UMI labels, the TRB cDNA libraries were prepared. TCRdb reprocessed the 5' RACE reads, keeping one entry per CDR3 protein, no DNA. This sample carries about 90,000 distinct CDR3 sequences, with about 0.8% going to the ten biggest clones. The specimen was naive CXCR3+ CD8+ T cells from blood. Subset given: CD45RO-CCR7+CD27+CD95- naive CD8+ T cells expressing CXCR3 (TNR3+). The receptors derive from a human donor in good health. Some clones in this sample may be carry-over from other donors' samples.

J is TRBJ2-7 and V is TRBV4-1; the D call from TCRdb, TRBD1, cannot be confirmed without DNA. CDR1 and CDR2 (germline): MGHRA, YSYEKL. This CDR3 comprises 17 residues. The CDR3 here is CASSQDDWTDPSYEQYF.

The V call is TRBV27, the J call TRBJ1-2; TCRdb calls TRBD1, which cannot be checked without DNA. The CDR3 runs to 15 residues. Germline V lookup: CDR1 MNHEY, CDR2 SMNVEV (reference sequence). CDR3 in amino acids: CASSFQGQINYGYTF.

The V and J genes are TRBV20-1 and TRBJ2-1. The CDR3 runs to 16 residues. Germline V gene lookup returns CDR1 DFQATT and CDR2 SNEGSKA (reference sequence). CDR3 sequence: CSAEQPQSNSYNEQFF.

J is TRBJ1-2 and V is TRBV5-6; checking the TCRdb D call of TRBD1 is not possible without DNA. Germline V gene lookup returns CDR1 SGHDT and CDR2 YYEEEE. This CDR3 has 16 residues. The CDR3 sequence: CASSSTGTGGRGGYTF.

This chain joins TRBV10-3 and TRBJ2-7; TCRdb's D call, TRBD2, is unchecked because there is no DNA. This CDR3 spans 11 amino acids. Germline CDR1 reads ENHRY; CDR2 reads SYGVKD. The CDR3 reads CAIKGGYEQYF.

The chain joins TRBV7-9 to TRBJ2-7. Germline loops: CDR1 SEHNR, CDR2 FQNEAQ (reference sequence). CDR3 length: 15 residues. Here the CDR3 reads CASSLVRQQAYEQYF.

The gene calls are TRBV6-2 or TRBV6-3 and TRBJ1-1. CDR3 size: 13 residues. Per germline, CDR1 MNHEY and CDR2 SVGEGT. CDR3 region: CASSYSLGSEAFF.

J is TRBJ2-7 and V is TRBV6-1. The V gene's germline CDR1 is MNHNS and CDR2 SASEGT. The CDR3 contains 15 residues. The CDR3 protein is CASSEDEDYLYEQYF.

The V gene is TRBV6-2 or TRBV6-3, the J gene TRBJ2-1. The CDR3 length is 13 residues. Germline V gene sequence: CDR1 MNHEY, CDR2 SVGEGT. The CDR3 reads CASSYPPANEQFF.

This chain connects TRBV5-6 to TRBJ2-5. The V gene's germline CDR1 is SGHDT and CDR2 YYEEEE. The CDR3 runs to 14 residues. The CDR3 loop is CASSPGPVGETQYF.

The chain recombines TRBV5-1 with TRBJ2-7. CDR1 and CDR2 from the germline V gene are SGHRS and YFSETQ. This CDR3 is built from 13 residues. Here the CDR3 reads CASSLAGTYEQYF.

The chain joins TRBV29-1 to TRBJ1-1; the TCRdb call, TRBD1, lacks DNA for checking. Germline values: CDR1 SQVTM, CDR2 ANQGSEA. This CDR3 is 14 amino acids long. CDR3 region: CSVVVPTPGTEAFF. The variable domain in full, with the rest retrieved from reference TRBV29-1 and TRBJ1-1, is SAVISQKPSRDICQRGTSLTIQCQVDSQVTMMFWYRQQPGQSLTLIATANQGSEATYESGFVIDKFPISRPNLTFSTLTVSNMSPEDSSIYLCSVVVPTPGTEAFFGQGTRLTVV.

The chain carries TRBV4-1 and TRBJ1-1. This CDR3 comprises 15 residues. Per the germline V gene, CDR1 is MGHRA and CDR2 is YSYEKL. The CDR3 sequence: CASSQVHGERTEAFF.

The genes are TRBV7-8 and TRBJ1-1; the D call of TRBD1 rests on TCRdb alone, since no DNA is present to check it. CDR1 SGHVS and CDR2 FQNEAQ come from the germline V gene. The CDR3 covers 14 residues. CDR3 loop: CASSLLGEPGGAFF.

V usage is TRBV6-2 or TRBV6-3 and J usage is TRBJ2-7; TCRdb designates TRBD1, a call that cannot be tested without DNA. Germline V gene lookup returns CDR1 MNHEY and CDR2 SVGEGT. This CDR3 is 13 amino acids long. The CDR3 protein is CASSYSTGVEQYF.

The chain has TRBV28 and TRBJ2-5; lacking DNA, the TRBD2 call made by TCRdb goes unchecked. CDR3 size: 16 residues. The germline CDR1 and CDR2 sequences are MDHEN and SYDVKM. CDR3 residues: CASSFYREIIAETQYF. Full variable domain (remainder filled in from reference TRBV28 and TRBJ2-5): DVKVTQSSRYLVKRTGEKVFLECVQDMDHENMFWYRQDPGLGLRLIYFSYDVKMKEKGDIPEGYSVSREKKERFSLILESASTNQTSMYLCASSFYREIIAETQYFGPGTRLLVL.

The J gene is TRBJ2-3, the V gene TRBV15; the D call from TCRdb, TRBD2, cannot be confirmed without DNA. Germline CDR1 and CDR2: LNHNV and YYDKDF (reference sequence). The CDR3 is made up of 14 amino acids. This CDR3 reads CATSWRGGFDTQYF. The full variable domain, in which reference TRBV15 and TRBJ2-3 provide the parts outside the CDR3, is DAMVIQNPRYQVTQFGKPVTLSCSQTLNHNVMYWYQQKSSQAPKLLFHYYDKDFNNEADTPDNFQSRRPNTSFCFLDIRSPGLGDTAMYLCATSWRGGFDTQYFGPGTRLTVL.

The chain recombines TRBV4-3 with TRBJ2-2; lacking DNA, the TRBD1 call made by TCRdb goes unchecked. The CDR3 contains 13 residues. CDR1 and CDR2 from the germline V gene are LGHNA and YSLEER. CDR3 amino acids: CASSQVRDGELFF.

The chain joins TRBV21-1 to TRBJ1-2; without DNA, the TCRdb call of TRBD1 cannot be checked. TRBV21-1 counts as a pseudogene. The CDR3 totals 13 residues. CDR3 loop: CASSKQDRAGYTF.

The chain couples TRBV28 to TRBJ1-5. CDR3 length equals 15 residues. Germline V gives CDR1 MDHEN, CDR2 SYDVKM. CDR3 in amino acids: CASTGVGGIGQPQHF.

This rearrangement joins TRBV29-1 to TRBJ1-2; TCRdb indicates TRBD1, and absent DNA this call remains unverified. The CDR3 extends over 11 amino acids. In germline, CDR1 is SQVTM, CDR2 ANQGSEA. The CDR3 sequence is CSVEGGDGYTF.

The chain joins TRBV25-1 to TRBJ2-3; TCRdb calls TRBD1, which cannot be checked without DNA. The CDR3 contains 15 residues. Germline loops: CDR1 MGHDK, CDR2 SYGVNS. CDR3 loop: CASSARGASTDTQYF.

CDR3 sequence reads: CASSPDRSGNQPQHF. The rearrangement links TRBV3-1 to TRBJ1-5; TCRdb's assignment of TRBD1 cannot be checked, as there is no DNA. CDR1 is LGHDT, CDR2 YNNKEL, per germline (reference sequence). The CDR3 length is 15 residues.

The J gene is TRBJ1-1, the V gene TRBV5-4. The CDR3 contains 14 residues. Germline V lookup: CDR1 SGHNT, CDR2 YYREEE (reference sequence). The CDR3 spells CASSLLGENTEAFF.

CDR3 residues: CASGLSSSYEQYF. The chain carries TRBV7-9 and TRBJ2-7; TCRdb designates TRBD2, a call that cannot be tested without DNA. This CDR3 is built from 13 residues. Looked up from germline, CDR1 is SEHNR and CDR2 is FQNEAQ (reference sequence).

The chain's CDR3 is CASSQGGGGGLSSYNEQFF. This chain uses TRBV4-2 with TRBJ2-1; the TCRdb D gene call, TRBD2, has no DNA to confirm it. This CDR3 region has 19 residues. Germline CDR1 reads LGHNA; CDR2 reads YNFKEQ.

The chain uses TRBV5-1 and TRBJ2-5; TCRdb names TRBD2, which stays unverified in the absence of DNA. Germline V CDR1 and CDR2: SGHRS, YFSETQ. The CDR3 is made up of 15 amino acids. CDR3 in amino acids: CASSRGLAAQETQYF.

The rearrangement links TRBV13 to TRBJ2-7. From germline, CDR1 is PRHDT and CDR2 FYEKMQ (reference sequence). CDR3 length: 13 residues. CDR3 sequence reads: CASSFGPAYEQYF.

The chain carries TRBV29-1 and TRBJ2-6. The CDR3 extends over 13 amino acids. CDR1 and CDR2 (germline): SQVTM, ANQGSEA. The CDR3 protein is CSVRLTGANVLTF.